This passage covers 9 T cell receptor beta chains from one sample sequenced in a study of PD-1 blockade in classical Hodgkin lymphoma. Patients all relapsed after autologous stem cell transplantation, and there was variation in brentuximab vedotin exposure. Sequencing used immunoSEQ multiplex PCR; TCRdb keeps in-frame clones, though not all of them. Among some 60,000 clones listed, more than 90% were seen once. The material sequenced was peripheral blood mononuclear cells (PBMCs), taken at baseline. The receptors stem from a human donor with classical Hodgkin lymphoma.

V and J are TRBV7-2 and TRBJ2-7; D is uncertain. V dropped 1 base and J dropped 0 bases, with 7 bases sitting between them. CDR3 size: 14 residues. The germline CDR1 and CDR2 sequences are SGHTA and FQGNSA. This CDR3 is CASSLDWSSYEQYF. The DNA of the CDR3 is TGTGCCAGCAGCTTAGACTGGAGCTCCTACGAGCAGTACTTC.

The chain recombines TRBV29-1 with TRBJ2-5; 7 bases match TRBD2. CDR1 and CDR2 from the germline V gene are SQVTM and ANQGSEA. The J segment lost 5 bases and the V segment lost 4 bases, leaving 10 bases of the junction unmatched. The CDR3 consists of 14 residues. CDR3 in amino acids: CSVAGGPRQETQYF. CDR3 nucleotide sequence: TGCAGCGTTGCGGGGGGACCCCGTCAGGAGACCCAGTACTTC.

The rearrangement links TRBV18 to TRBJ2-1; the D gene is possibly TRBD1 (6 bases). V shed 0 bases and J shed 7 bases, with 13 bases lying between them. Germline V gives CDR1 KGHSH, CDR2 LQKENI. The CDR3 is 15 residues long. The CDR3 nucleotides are TGTGCCAGCTCACCACCAGGGGGAATCCCTAATGAGCAGTTCTTC. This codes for CASSPPGGIPNEQFF.

CDR3 sequence: CASSIAGQGWETQYF. The CDR3 DNA is TGTGCCAGTAGTATAGCGGGACAGGGTTGGGAGACCCAGTACTTC. The chain employs TRBV19 and TRBJ2-5; 9 bases agree with TRBD1. Losses at the gene ends were 1 base for V and 5 bases for J; bases not matched to a gene: 5. The CDR3 is 15 amino acids. Germline values: CDR1 LNHDA, CDR2 SQIVND (reference sequence).

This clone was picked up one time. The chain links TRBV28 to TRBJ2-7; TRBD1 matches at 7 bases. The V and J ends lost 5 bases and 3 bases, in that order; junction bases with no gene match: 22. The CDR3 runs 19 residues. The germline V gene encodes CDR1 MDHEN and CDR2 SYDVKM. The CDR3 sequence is CASSPRIAGTALFYYEQYF. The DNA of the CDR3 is TGTGCCAGCAGTCCACGGATAGCCGGGACAGCGTTATTTTACTACGAGCAGTACTTC.

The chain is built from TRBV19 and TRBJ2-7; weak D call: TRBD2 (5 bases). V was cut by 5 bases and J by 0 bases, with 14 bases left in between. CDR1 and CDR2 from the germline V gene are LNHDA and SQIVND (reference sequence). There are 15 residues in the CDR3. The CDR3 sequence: CASSASGLNSYEQYF. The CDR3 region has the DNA TGTGCCAGTAGTGCAAGCGGTCTAAACTCCTACGAGCAGTACTTC.

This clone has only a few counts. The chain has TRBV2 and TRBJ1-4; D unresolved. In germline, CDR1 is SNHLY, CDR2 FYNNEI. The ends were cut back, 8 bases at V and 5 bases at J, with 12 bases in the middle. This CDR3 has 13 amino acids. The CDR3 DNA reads TGTGCCAGCCACCGGGATACCAATGAAAAACTGTTTTTT. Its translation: CASHRDTNEKLFF.

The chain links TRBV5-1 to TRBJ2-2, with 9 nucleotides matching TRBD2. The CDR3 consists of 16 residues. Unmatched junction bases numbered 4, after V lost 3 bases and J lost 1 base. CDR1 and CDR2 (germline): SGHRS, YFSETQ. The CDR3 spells CASSSPLAGNTGELFF. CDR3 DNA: TGCGCCAGCAGCTCGCCACTAGCGGGGAACACCGGGGAGCTGTTTTTT.

CDR3 protein: CASSQLAGGLYEQYF. The CDR3, as DNA: TGCGCCAGCAGCCAACTAGCGGGGGGCTTGTACGAGCAGTACTTC. The chain uses TRBV4-1 and TRBJ2-7, with 11 positions matching TRBD2. The CDR3 spans 15 residues. V shed 2 bases and J 4 bases; nucleotides not matched to a gene: 4. The germline gives CDR1 MGHRA, CDR2 YSYEKL.